This is a list of T cell receptor beta chains from one sample in a study of blood T cell repertoires in COVID-19. Sequenced by immunoSEQ multiplex PCR; TCRdb stores in-frame clones only, minus some. Among 100,000 or so clones listed, about 85% were seen once. Input material: peripheral blood. Receptors originate from a man in his forties or fifties with acute or convalescent COVID-19. The CDR3 runs from the conserved cysteine through the conserved F or W. A D gene is named only where the DNA matches it firmly. Clone size is not always given. Where it is, it says once, few, many or a class for expanded clones.

clone size	J gene	V gene	D gene	CDR3 protein	CDR3 DNA
-	TRBJ1-1	TRBV6-5	TRBD1	CASSPWTGENTEAFF	TGTGCCAGCAGTCCTTGGACAGGGGAGAACACTGAAGCTTTCTTT
-	TRBJ1-1	TRBV5-1	TRBD1	CASSRTGQGEKNTEAFF	TGCGCCAGCAGCCGTACGGGGCAGGGGGAAAAGAACACTGAAGCTTTCTTT
-	TRBJ2-1	TRBV11-2	-	CASSLRTAYNEQFF	TGTGCCAGCAGCTTGAGGACAGCTTACAATGAGCAGTTCTTC
-	TRBJ2-3	TRBV28	-	CASRWDFTDTQYF	TGTGCCAGCAGATGGGACTTCACAGATACGCAGTATTTT
-	TRBJ2-2	TRBV27	TRBD2	CASRLSTGGGTGELFF	TGTGCCAGCAGGCTATCGACCGGGGGGGGTACCGGGGAGCTGTTTTTT
-	TRBJ2-5	TRBV15	TRBD1	CATSRPGQGETQYF	TGTGCCACCAGCAGACCGGGACAGGGGGAGACCCAGTACTTC
-	TRBJ1-5	TRBV28	-	CASSYYRVAVRPQHF	TGTGCCAGCAGTTACTACAGGGTAGCAGTACGGCCCCAGCATTTT
-	TRBJ1-2	TRBV3-1/TRBV3-2	TRBD1	CASSQGQWLYTF	TGTGCCAGCAGCCAGGGACAGTGGCTTTACACCTTC
-	TRBJ1-2	TRBV27	TRBD1	CASGPGGAVGYTF	TGTGCCAGCGGTCCAGGGGGCGCGGTCGGCTACACCTTC
-	TRBJ1-2	TRBV5-8	TRBD1	CASSHRGNYGYTF	TGTGCCAGCAGCCACAGGGGAAACTATGGCTACACCTTC
-	TRBJ2-1	TRBV10-3	-	CARGSAEPADEQFF	TGTGCCAGAGGGTCGGCGGAACCTGCCGATGAGCAGTTCTTC
-	TRBJ2-2	TRBV4-1	TRBD1	CASSQERDRGPGELFF	TGCGCCAGCAGCCAAGAGCGGGACAGGGGACCCGGGGAGCTGTTTTTT
-	TRBJ1-1	TRBV19	-	CASSMGWGVAFF	TGTGCCAGTAGTATGGGTTGGGGCGTAGCTTTCTTT
-	TRBJ1-5	TRBV27	-	CAISTGMDQPQHF	TGTGCCATCAGTACAGGGATGGATCAGCCCCAGCATTTT
once	TRBJ2-1	TRBV11-3	TRBD2	CASSPPSREGQYNEQFF	TGTGCCAGCAGCCCGCCGTCCCGGGAGGGCCAATACAATGAGCAGTTCTTC
few	TRBJ1-2	TRBV5-5	TRBD1	CASSSVDREGYTF	TGTGCCAGCAGCTCGGTGGACAGGGAAGGCTACACCTTC
-	TRBJ2-7	TRBV28	TRBD2	CASRAGASGGTYEQYF	TGTGCCAGCAGGGCCGGGGCTAGCGGGGGTACCTACGAGCAGTACTTC
few	TRBJ1-1	TRBV28	-	CASSLWGSMGAEAFF	TGTGCCAGCAGTTTATGGGGGAGTATGGGCGCTGAAGCTTTCTTT
-	TRBJ1-4	TRBV9	-	CASSVGPGIYEKLFF	TGTGCCAGCAGCGTAGGGCCAGGGATTTATGAAAAACTGTTTTTT
few	TRBJ2-2	TRBV4-1	-	CASSQVRVGNTGELFF	TGCGCCAGCAGCCAAGTGAGGGTTGGGAACACCGGGGAGCTGTTTTTT
-	TRBJ2-1	TRBV4-2	-	CASSQQDGGEQFF	TGTGCCAGCAGCCAACAGGATGGGGGGGAGCAGTTCTTC
-	TRBJ1-4	TRBV18	-	CASSQNRAREKLFF	TGTGCCAGCTCACAGAACAGGGCTCGTGAAAAACTGTTTTTT
few	TRBJ1-2	TRBV18	-	CASSPNPGAANYGYTF	TGTGCCAGCTCACCTAATCCAGGGGCCGCAAACTATGGCTACACCTTC
-	TRBJ2-7	TRBV3-1/TRBV3-2	TRBD2	CASSPSMGLAGGPHEQYF	TGTGCCAGCAGCCCATCGATGGGACTAGCGGGAGGGCCCCACGAGCAGTACTTC
-	TRBJ1-2	TRBV7-2	TRBD1	CASSLEQGAYGYTF	TGTGCCAGCAGCTTAGAACAGGGGGCTTACGGCTACACCTTC
-	TRBJ2-1	TRBV6-6	TRBD1	CANSHLRQGQFF	TGTGCCAACAGTCATCTCAGACAGGGGCAGTTCTTC
-	TRBJ2-1	TRBV7-3	TRBD2	CASSPFPPRVLAAVNNEQFF	TGTGCCAGCAGCCCCTTTCCCCCCCGGGTACTAGCGGCGGTTAACAATGAGCAGTTCTTC
-	TRBJ1-5	TRBV15	TRBD1	CATSNFDRGDQPQHF	TGTGCCACCAGCAATTTCGACAGGGGGGATCAGCCCCAGCATTTT
-	TRBJ1-2	TRBV30	-	CAWSVEGGYTF	TGTGCCTGGAGTGTGGAGGGCGGCTACACCTTC
few	TRBJ2-7	TRBV15	-	CATSFRRGSSYEQYF	TGTGCCACCAGCTTTAGGCGGGGAAGCTCCTACGAGCAGTACTTC
once	TRBJ2-2	TRBV5-1	TRBD2	CASSLAERNTGELFF	TGCGCCAGCAGCCTAGCGGAGCGCAACACCGGGGAGCTGTTTTTT
-	TRBJ2-1	TRBV6-5	-	CASRQGNYNEQFF	TGTGCCAGCAGACAGGGCAACTACAATGAGCAGTTCTTC
-	TRBJ2-5	TRBV29-1	-	CSVAWTAQETQYF	TGCAGCGTGGCATGGACAGCCCAAGAGACCCAGTACTTC
-	TRBJ2-2	TRBV18	-	CASSPMGSDTGELFF	TGTGCCAGCTCACCGATGGGTAGCGACACCGGGGAGCTGTTTTTT
once	TRBJ1-6	TRBV10-2	TRBD1	CASKEQGTKGGSPLHF	TGCGCCAGCAAGGAACAGGGGACAAAAGGTGGTTCACCCCTCCACTTT
-	TRBJ1-2	TRBV10-3	-	CAISESEGHYGYTF	TGTGCCATCAGTGAGTCGGAGGGGCACTATGGCTACACCTTC
once	TRBJ2-1	TRBV30	TRBD1	CASTGGSYNEQFF	TGTGCCTCTACAGGGGGCTCCTACAATGAGCAGTTCTTC
-	TRBJ2-5	TRBV6-4	-	CASSELAGETQYF	TGTGCCAGCAGTGAACTAGCAGGAGAGACCCAGTACTTC
once	TRBJ2-1	TRBV10-3	TRBD2	CAISELASGSSYNEQFF	TGTGCCATCAGTGAGTTGGCTAGCGGGAGCTCCTACAATGAGCAGTTCTTC
-	TRBJ1-1	TRBV7-6	-	CASSPRTAMNTEAFF	TGTGCCAGCAGCCCGCGGACAGCTATGAACACTGAAGCTTTCTTT
once	TRBJ2-3	TRBV2	TRBD1	CASSGQGASDTQYF	TGTGCCAGCAGTGGGCAGGGGGCTTCAGATACGCAGTATTTT
-	TRBJ1-1	TRBV11-2	-	CASSLQEGTEAFF	TGTGCCAGCAGCCTGCAGGAGGGCACTGAAGCTTTCTTT
-	TRBJ1-4	TRBV10-3	-	CATKGLQATNEKLFF	TGTGCCACCAAGGGGCTCCAGGCAACTAATGAAAAACTGTTTTTT
-	TRBJ1-1	TRBV18	-	CASSPEGGGIEAFF	TGTGCCAGCTCACCGGAAGGGGGGGGGATTGAAGCTTTCTTT
-	TRBJ2-1	TRBV10-3	TRBD2	CAISESRTSGGFINEQFF	TGTGCCATCAGTGAGTCGAGAACTAGCGGGGGGTTTATTAATGAGCAGTTCTTC
-	TRBJ2-1	TRBV10-3	-	CAIKTGRGGYNEQFF	TGTGCCATCAAGACAGGCCGCGGGGGTTACAATGAGCAGTTCTTC